This T cell receptor beta chain was found in a study of blood T cell repertoires in COVID-19. The overall study: Researchers got acute and convalescent COVID-19 samples from the United States, Italy and Spain. T cells, B-cell-depleted T cells, or PBMCs supplied cDNA or gDNA.

How the authors handled the data: How many nucleated cells were present was estimated from reference gene primer amplification. Libraries were prepared by immunoSEQ multiplex PCR; TCRdb keeps only in-frame clonotypes and omits some of them. V, J and clone size are those of that table, while D and trimming were read from the DNA. Among about 190,000 clones listed, about 88% were seen once. This CDR3 has 16 residues. V shed 6 bases and J shed 2 bases, with 18 bases lying between them. In germline, CDR1 is SGHRS, CDR2 YFSETQ. Sequencing was done on a sample of peripheral blood. The receptor's source is a man aged 25-45 years with acute or convalescent COVID-19. The J gene is TRBJ2-1, the V gene TRBV5-1; D may be TRBD2 (7 bases). This CDR3 is CASTPQAGTTYNEQFF. Here the CDR3 DNA reads TGCGCCAGCACCCCTCAAGCGGGGACAACCTACAATGAGCAGTTCTTC.